The clone carrying this TCR beta chain was seen repeatedly, ten times or more. Its antigen remains unidentified. Patients underwent thyroid surgery, and none had received any treatment before it. This entry is derived from a study of metastatic and nonmetastatic thyroid tumors. Study overall: Where malignant and benign thyroid patients were concerned, repertoires were compared across blood and tumor or nodule tissue. Study observations and caveats: TCR beta diversity was reportedly significantly higher in malignant thyroid tumors than benign nodules, in blood and tumor.

V was clipped by 1 base and J by 7 bases, with 8 bases between them. CDR1 and CDR2 from the germline V gene are DFQATT and SNEGSKA (reference sequence). The CDR3 covers 13 residues. In the authors' workflow: Variation in CDR3 across clinicopathological groups served as the basis for constructing a distant-metastasis classifier in papillary thyroid cancer. MiXCR re-clonotyped the PCR reads for TCRdb. TCRdb assigned the V and J calls; the authors' analysis was not used. The data hold tens of thousands of clones, with approximately 13% observed a single time. The sequenced sample was tumor tissue. This sequence was found in a female donor with papillary thyroid cancer or a benign thyroid nodule (not recorded which). Some clones in this sample may be carry-over from other donors' samples. The chain employs TRBV20-1 and TRBJ1-6; weak D call: TRBD1 (5 bases). CDR3: CSARGQGNSPLHF. The CDR3 nucleotides are TGCAGTGCTAGAGGGCAGGGAAATTCACCCCTCCACTTT.